The 8 T cell receptor beta chains reported below all come from one sample, sequenced in a study of T cell responses to AZD1222 COVID-19 vaccine. This table comes from immunoSEQ multiplex PCR, and its TCRdb copy is limited to in-frame clones, with some not included. The profile shows about 97,000 clones, over 75% of them singletons. This specimen consisted of peripheral blood, obtained on day 0 of AZD1222 vaccination. These receptors were collected from an adult in good health.

This clone was picked up one time. This sequence joins TRBV4-3 and TRBJ2-5, with D perhaps matching TRBD1 (5 bases). There are 15 residues in the CDR3. V lost 4 bases and J 5 bases, leaving 17 bases between the germline ends. Germline loops: CDR1 LGHNA, CDR2 YSLEER. The CDR3 nucleotides are TGCGCCAGCAGCCTGGGGCTCGGCGTGGTGGAGACCCAGTACTTC. Protein product: CASSLGLGVVETQYF.

The genes are TRBV10-3 and TRBJ1-2; D not certain. Germline lookup yields CDR1 ENHRY and CDR2 SYGVKD. Trimming removed 3 bases at V and 8 bases at J, with 13 bases between. The CDR3 has 13 amino acids. The DNA for the CDR3 is TGTGCCATCAGTGATTCCCTGGTAGGCGGCTACACCTTC. Its protein product is CAISDSLVGGYTF.

The chain employs TRBV5-4 and TRBJ1-1, with D perhaps TRBD1 (6 bases). The V end lost 4 bases, the J end lost 0 bases, and 16 bases lay between the germline ends. The CDR3 loop spans 16 amino acids. Germline values: CDR1 SGHNT, CDR2 YYREEE (reference sequence). The CDR3 bases are TGTGCCAGCAGCCCGGATTTACAGGGTTTGAACACTGAAGCTTTCTTT. It codes for CASSPDLQGLNTEAFF.

The chain carries TRBV11-2 and TRBJ1-1, with a weak D call TRBD1 (5 bases). Germline V gene lookup returns CDR1 SGHAT and CDR2 FQNNGV. The germline V and J ends were trimmed by 3 bases and 1 base, with 9 bases remaining between them. The length of the CDR3 is 14 residues. CDR3 nucleotide sequence: TGTGCCAGCAGCTTGCAGGGCCGGAACACTGAAGCTTTCTTT. As protein: CASSLQGRNTEAFF.

V is TRBV18 and J is TRBJ2-3, with D perhaps TRBD1 (7 bases). The V gene's germline CDR1 is KGHSH and CDR2 LQKENI. The CDR3 runs 14 residues. The ends were cut back, 6 bases at V and 14 bases at J, with 24 bases in the middle. The CDR3 loop is CASSRVMEGADPYF. In DNA, the CDR3 is TGTGCCAGCTCCCGGGTAATGGAGGGGGCAGACCCGTATTTT.

The chain couples TRBV28 to TRBJ1-2; 11 nucleotides match TRBD1. Germline V gene data show CDR1 as MDHEN and CDR2 as SYDVKM. This CDR3 is built from 15 residues. V shed 6 bases, J shed 3 bases, and the junction held 6 bases outside the gene matches. The chain's CDR3 is CASRRGQGVDYGYTF. The CDR3 DNA reads TGTGCCAGCAGACGGGGACAGGGGGTGGACTATGGCTACACCTTC.

The chain carries TRBV2 and TRBJ1-2; 8 bases match TRBD1. V shed 5 bases and J 5 bases; nucleotides not matched to a gene: 7. The CDR3 length is 14 residues. In germline, CDR1 is SNHLY, CDR2 FYNNEI. CDR3: CASSSDRGPYGYTF. The CDR3 DNA reads as TGTGCCAGCAGTAGTGACAGGGGTCCTTATGGCTACACCTTC.

The V gene is TRBV12-3 or TRBV12-4, the J gene TRBJ1-4, with D hard to call. V lost 3 bases and J lost 8, with 4 bases in between. The CDR3 runs 11 residues. CDR3 DNA sequence: TGTGCCAGCAGTTTTTCAGAAAAACTGTTTTTT. Translation: CASSFSEKLFF.